Listed here are 29 T cell receptor beta chains from one sample, sequenced in a study of monozygotic twins with inflammatory bowel disease. TCRdb reprocessed the 5' RACE reads, keeping one entry per CDR3 protein, no DNA. The sample yields about 300,000 distinct CDR3 sequences, of which the top ten take up about 5%. Material for sequencing was blood. The source is a human donor with ulcerative colitis or Crohn's disease, or a healthy co-twin of an affected twin (not recorded which).

This chain uses TRBV6-2 or TRBV6-3 with TRBJ1-1. The CDR3 consists of 13 residues. Germline assignment: CDR1 MNHEY and CDR2 SVGEGT. The CDR3: CASSYPGLREAFF.

The chain couples TRBV4-3 to TRBJ2-2; the TCRdb D gene call, TRBD1, has no DNA to confirm it. Germline lookup yields CDR1 LGHNA and CDR2 YSLEER. CDR3 length equals 14 residues. Here the CDR3 reads CASSQDGAGGELFF.

The CDR3 is CASSSTATSYEQYF. V usage is TRBV27 and J usage is TRBJ2-7. This CDR3 is 14 amino acids long. Looked up from germline, CDR1 is MNHEY and CDR2 is SMNVEV (reference sequence).

This chain links TRBV7-2 with TRBJ1-2; TCRdb outputs TRBD1, but without DNA this stays unchecked. Germline loops: CDR1 SGHTA, CDR2 FQGNSA. The CDR3 runs 16 residues. This CDR3 reads CASSFLGQAANYGYTF. The whole variable domain, remainder taken from reference TRBV7-2 and TRBJ1-2, is GAGVSQSPSNKVTEKGKDVELRCDPISGHTALYWYRQSLGQGLEFLIYFQGNSAPDKSGLPSDRFSAERTGGSVSTLTIQRTQQEDSAVYLCASSFLGQAANYGYTFGSGTRLTVV.

The chain couples TRBV18 to TRBJ2-5. Looked up from germline, CDR1 is KGHSH and CDR2 is LQKENI. The CDR3 sequence is 13 residues long. CDR3 sequence reads: CASSPPSQETQYF. The full variable domain, in which reference TRBV18 and TRBJ2-5 provide the parts outside the CDR3, is NAGVMQNPRHLVRRRGQEARLRCSPMKGHSHVYWYRQLPEEGLKFMVYLQKENIIDESGMPKERFSAEFPKEGPSILRIQQVVRGDSAAYFCASSPPSQETQYFGPGTRLLVL.

The CDR3: CASRTSGGVLETQYF. The genes are TRBV7-9 and TRBJ2-5; TCRdb proposes TRBD2, but this gene call is untestable without DNA. The germline CDR1 and CDR2 sequences are SEHNR and FQNEAQ (reference sequence). The CDR3 contains 15 residues.

The chain links TRBV5-1 to TRBJ1-4; as DNA is missing, the TRBD1 call by TCRdb cannot be tested. The CDR3 loop spans 15 amino acids. Germline CDR1 and CDR2: SGHRS and YFSETQ. The CDR3 spells CASSPRQGTNEKLFF.

The V gene is TRBV5-1, the J gene TRBJ1-4; the D gene TCRdb calls, TRBD1, cannot be checked with no DNA. Germline loops: CDR1 SGHRS, CDR2 YFSETQ. The CDR3 is made up of 15 amino acids. Here the CDR3 reads CASSIAGTGSEKLFF.

V is TRBV7-9 and J is TRBJ1-1; the TCRdb D gene call, TRBD1, has no DNA to confirm it. This CDR3 is built from 14 residues. Germline CDR1 SEHNR, CDR2 FQNEAQ (reference sequence). The chain's CDR3 is CASSEAQGDTEAFF.

The chain uses TRBV5-5 and TRBJ2-1; no DNA is available, so the TRBD2 call from TCRdb remains unchecked. Germline assignment: CDR1 SGHKS and CDR2 YYEKEE (reference sequence). The CDR3 extends over 15 amino acids. This CDR3 reads CASSAGLAGGGEQFF.

The rearrangement links TRBV4-2 to TRBJ1-2; TCRdb returns TRBD1, unconfirmable since there is no DNA. CDR1 and CDR2 (germline): LGHNA, YNFKEQ. The CDR3 loop spans 15 amino acids. CDR3 sequence: CASSQPVGGGYGYTF.

The chain carries TRBV27 and TRBJ1-5; the TRBD1 assignment by TCRdb is unverifiable without DNA. The CDR3 length is 14 residues. In germline, CDR1 is MNHEY, CDR2 SMNVEV (reference sequence). The chain's CDR3 is CASSFFQGGQPQHF.

The chain combines TRBV6-2 or TRBV6-3 with TRBJ2-7; TCRdb proposes TRBD1, but this gene call is untestable without DNA. Germline V lookup: CDR1 MNHEY, CDR2 SVGEGT. This CDR3 has 14 residues. The CDR3 protein is CASGIGGGSYEQYF.

The chain's CDR3 is CASTLGTGGSNQPQHF. V gene TRBV28 combines with J gene TRBJ1-5; TCRdb picks TRBD1, but there is no DNA to check that call. CDR1 is MDHEN, CDR2 SYDVKM, per germline. The CDR3 extends over 16 amino acids.

CDR3 loop: CASSSHRDRDSVLLGNTIYF. The rearrangement links TRBV5-6 to TRBJ1-3; there is no DNA to check the TCRdb D call of TRBD1. Germline V CDR1 and CDR2: SGHDT, YYEEEE. The CDR3 sequence is 20 residues long.

The CDR3 sequence is CASREQSTDYEQYF. The rearrangement joins TRBV19 to TRBJ2-7. The CDR3 is made up of 14 amino acids. Germline lookup yields CDR1 LNHDA and CDR2 SQIVND (reference sequence). Complete variable domain (other parts from reference TRBV19 and TRBJ2-7): DGGITQSPKYLFRKEGQNVTLSCEQNLNHDAMYWYRQDPGQGLRLIYYSQIVNDFQKGDIAEGYSVSREKKESFPLTVTSAQKNPTAFYLCASREQSTDYEQYFGPGTRLTVT.

This chain joins TRBV10-3 and TRBJ1-2; there is no DNA to check the TCRdb D call of TRBD1. The CDR3 length is 14 residues. Per the germline V gene, CDR1 is ENHRY and CDR2 is SYGVKD. The CDR3: CAITGGPTNYGYTF.

The chain is built from TRBV7-9 and TRBJ1-2; the TCRdb call, TRBD1, lacks DNA for checking. The CDR3 extends over 14 amino acids. CDR1 is SEHNR, CDR2 FQNEAQ, per germline (reference sequence). The CDR3 protein is CASSFPEILYGYTF.

This chain uses TRBV5-1 with TRBJ2-5; the D gene TCRdb calls, TRBD2, cannot be checked with no DNA. Germline CDR1 and CDR2: SGHRS and YFSETQ. The CDR3 is 15 amino acids. The CDR3 here is CASSTGGLARETQYF.

The CDR3: CASSLEAQTYEQYF. The chain combines TRBV5-1 with TRBJ2-7. The CDR3 sequence is 14 residues long. Germline V gives CDR1 SGHRS, CDR2 YFSETQ.

The chain links TRBV30 to TRBJ2-1; with no DNA, the TCRdb D assignment of TRBD1 cannot be verified. The germline CDR1 and CDR2 sequences are GTSNPN and SVGIG (reference sequence). This CDR3 contains 20 residues. The CDR3 loop is CAWSTPKKTGTRATYNEQFF.

The CDR3 sequence is CASRTTGEETQYF. The rearrangement links TRBV28 to TRBJ2-5; TCRdb picks TRBD1, but there is no DNA to check that call. Germline V gives CDR1 MDHEN, CDR2 SYDVKM. The CDR3 spans 13 residues.

The rearrangement joins TRBV29-1 to TRBJ2-1; the TRBD2 assignment by TCRdb is unverifiable without DNA. The CDR3 length is 13 residues. Germline V lookup: CDR1 SQVTM, CDR2 ANQGSEA. The chain's CDR3 is CSVGGIAGDEQFF.

This rearrangement joins TRBV10-3 to TRBJ2-1. Germline V gene data show CDR1 as ENHRY and CDR2 as SYGVKD. The CDR3 extends over 12 amino acids. The CDR3 spells CAISAQLYEQFF.

This chain uses TRBV3-1 with TRBJ2-7; as DNA is missing, the TRBD1 call by TCRdb cannot be tested. Germline V gene sequence: CDR1 LGHDT, CDR2 YNNKEL (reference sequence). The CDR3 extends over 15 amino acids. The CDR3 region is CASSRTGNPKYEQYF.

The V call is TRBV28, the J call TRBJ2-1; TCRdb outputs TRBD1, but without DNA this stays unchecked. Germline CDR1 MDHEN, CDR2 SYDVKM. This CDR3 has 14 amino acids. The CDR3 region is CASSLSGFDNEQFF.

The J gene is TRBJ2-5, the V gene TRBV24-1; TCRdb's D gene call, TRBD1, goes unchecked for lack of DNA. Germline CDR1 and CDR2: KGHDR and SFDVKD. CDR3 length equals 14 residues. This CDR3 is CATSEAQGGETQYF.

This chain joins TRBV7-6 and TRBJ1-5; TCRdb outputs TRBD1, but without DNA this stays unchecked. Per the germline V gene, CDR1 is SGHVS and CDR2 is FNYEAQ. The CDR3 totals 14 residues. This chain's CDR3 is CASSLGRDAQPQHF.

The V and J genes are TRBV5-6 and TRBJ1-4. CDR3 size: 14 residues. Germline V gene lookup returns CDR1 SGHDT and CDR2 YYEEEE. The CDR3 spells CASSLVLGREKLFF.